One sample yielded the 26 T cell receptor beta chains listed below, sequenced in a study of cytomegalovirus exposure and HLA in healthy donors. Amplification used 60 Vbeta primers and 13 Jbeta primers. Produced via immunoSEQ multiplex PCR; TCRdb's table is partial and in-frame only. This repertoire shows 130,000 or so clones, approximately 88% found once; its top ten account for 0.5% to 0.65%. Source material: PBMCs. Receptors originate from a middle-aged woman in good health and CMV-seronegative.

About this clone: Germline and junction disagree at one end, which may indicate a read error. This chain uses TRBV7-9 with TRBJ1-1; unclear D gene. The germline gives CDR1 SEHNR, CDR2 FQNEAQ (reference sequence). The CDR3 contains 15 residues. In DNA form, the CDR3 reads TGTGCCAGCAGCTTATTAAGCTCGATGAAAACTGAAGCTTTCTTT. It codes for CASSLLSSMKTEAFF.

A remark on this clone: Mismatch with germline at one junction end may stem from a read error. The chain joins TRBV7-9 to TRBJ2-7, with 11 bases that match TRBD2. The CDR3 runs 15 residues. In germline, CDR1 is SEHNR, CDR2 FQNEAQ (reference sequence). The CDR3 region has the DNA TGTTCCAGCAGCCAAACCGGGACTAGCGGCTACGAGCAGTACTTC. Translation gives CSSSQTGTSGYEQYF.

This clone has only one observation. The V call is TRBV10-1, the J call TRBJ1-1, with 10 bases identical to TRBD1. The CDR3 has 14 residues. V lost 6 bases, J lost 4 bases, and 5 bases stayed unmatched. Germline CDR1 reads WNHNN; CDR2 reads SYGVQD (reference sequence). CDR3 region: CASSRDRGRTEAFF. CDR3 sequence (DNA): TGCGCCAGCAGCCGGGACAGGGGACGCACTGAAGCTTTCTTT.

This clone was seen once. The rearrangement links TRBV6-6 to TRBJ2-1; 14 nucleotides line up with TRBD2. J lost 8 bases, V lost 2 bases, and 5 bases had no gene match. Germline CDR1 is MNHNY and CDR2 is SVGAGI (reference sequence). CDR3 length equals 16 residues. The CDR3: CASSYGTSGSWDEQFF. DNA for the CDR3: TGTGCCAGCAGTTACGGGACTAGCGGGAGTTGGGATGAGCAGTTCTTC.

This rearrangement joins TRBV19 to TRBJ2-2; the match to TRBD2 covers 10 bases. Germline assignment: CDR1 LNHDA and CDR2 SQIVND (reference sequence). Losses at the gene ends were 9 bases for V and 2 bases for J; bases not matched to a gene: 3. This CDR3 is built from 14 residues. The CDR3: CASGLAANTGELFF. The DNA of the CDR3 is TGTGCCAGCGGACTAGCGGCCAACACCGGGGAGCTGTTTTTT.

Of note for this clone: The junction differs from germline at one of its ends, possibly a read error. The chain employs TRBV7-9 and TRBJ2-7, with D possibly TRBD2 on 7 matching bases. The germline V gene has CDR1 SEHNR and CDR2 FQNEAQ (reference sequence). The CDR3 extends over 13 amino acids. This CDR3 reads CSSGTDRIYEQYF. Written as DNA, the CDR3 is TGTTCCAGCGGGACCGACAGGATCTACGAGCAGTACTTC.

The chain links TRBV7-9 to TRBJ1-1; 7 bases align to TRBD1. Germline loops: CDR1 SEHNR, CDR2 FQNEAQ (reference sequence). The CDR3 spans 14 residues. The junction had 4 bases not matched to a gene; V was cut back by 6 bases and J by 0 bases. The CDR3 reads CASRTGTVNTEAFF. CDR3 nucleotides: TGTGCCAGCAGAACCGGGACAGTGAACACTGAAGCTTTCTTT. The full variable domain, rest sourced from reference TRBV7-9 and TRBJ1-1, is DTGVSQNPRHKITKRGQNVTFRCDPISEHNRLYWYRQTLGQGPEFLTYFQNEAQLEKSRLLSDRFSAERPKGSFSTLEIQRTEQGDSAMYLCASRTGTVNTEAFFGQGTRLTVV.

About this clone itself: The junction shows a germline mismatch at one end, possibly a read error. The chain has TRBV19 and TRBJ2-5, with TRBD2 matching 9 bases. This CDR3 has 18 residues. Per the germline V gene, CDR1 is LNHDA and CDR2 is SQIVND (reference sequence). The CDR3 reads CASSIGGQMTSGGETQHF. DNA of the CDR3: TGTGCCAGTAGTATAGGAGGGCAGATGACTAGCGGAGGGGAGACCCAGCACTTC.

About this clone itself: The junction departs from the called germline gene at one end, perhaps through a read error. The chain has TRBV30 and TRBJ2-5; D might be TRBD1 (5 bases). This CDR3 has 14 residues. The germline V gene encodes CDR1 GTSNPN and CDR2 SVGIG (reference sequence). CDR3 bases: TGTGCCTGGGGTGTTTGGGCGGACAAAGAGACCCAGTACTTC. Amino acids: CAWGVWADKETQYF.

V usage is TRBV14 and J usage is TRBJ2-1, with D maybe TRBD2 (6 bases). Germline V gene lookup returns CDR1 SGHDN and CDR2 FVKESK. This CDR3 comprises 13 residues. Trimming pared 5 bases from V and 12 bases from J, leaving 17 bases between. CDR3 region: CASSRVGGMVQFF. CDR3 coding DNA: TGTGCCAGCAGCAGGGTCGGCGGGATGGTGCAGTTCTTC.

The gene calls are TRBV30 and TRBJ2-3, with a tentative D call TRBD1 (7 bases). Trimming left V 1 base short and J 3 bases short, with 17 bases between. Germline CDR1 and CDR2: GTSNPN and SVGIG (reference sequence). The CDR3 contains 16 residues. CDR3 in DNA: TGTGCCTGGAGTGCATCTGGGAGGACAGGTACAGATACGCAGTATTTT. Translated, it gives CAWSASGRTGTDTQYF. Using reference TRBV30 and TRBJ2-3 for the parts outside the CDR3, the full variable domain is SQTIHQWPATLVQPVGSPLSLECTVEGTSNPNLYWYRQAAGRGLQLLFYSVGIGQISSEVPQNLSASRPQDRQFILSSKKLLLSDSGFYLCAWSASGRTGTDTQYFGPGTRLTVL.

The V and J genes are TRBV5-1 and TRBJ2-3; 7 positions match TRBD2. Germline values: CDR1 SGHRS, CDR2 YFSETQ. The CDR3 is 15 amino acids. The V segment lost 2 bases and the J segment 3 bases; nucleotides outside the gene matches: 6. The CDR3 nucleotides are TGCGCCAGCAGCTTTTCGGGACTAATTACAGATACGCAGTATTTT. Amino acid sequence: CASSFSGLITDTQYF.

The J gene is TRBJ2-2, the V gene TRBV5-1, with TRBD1 identical over 7 bases. V trimming: 4 bases; J trimming: 5 bases; junction bases outside the gene matches: 14. CDR1 is SGHRS, CDR2 YFSETQ, per germline. The CDR3 runs to 17 residues. CDR3 region: CASSRPDRDRGTGELFF. The CDR3, as DNA: TGCGCCAGCAGCCGCCCCGACAGGGATCGAGGAACCGGGGAGCTGTTTTTT.

On this clone: Its ends do not fully match the called genes, so a read error is possible. This chain connects TRBV10-3 to TRBJ2-7, with a tentative D call TRBD2 (5 bases). The CDR3 contains 18 residues. From germline, CDR1 is ENHRY and CDR2 SYGVKD. The CDR3 is CAISVEVGEDSRGYGQYF. The CDR3 region has the DNA TGTGCCATCAGTGTTGAGGTTGGTGAGGACTCACGGGGTTACGGGCAGTACTTC.

The chain uses TRBV5-1 and TRBJ2-7, with TRBD2 identical over 10 bases. There are 18 residues in the CDR3. Germline loops: CDR1 SGHRS, CDR2 YFSETQ. V lost 2 bases, J lost 0 bases, and 11 bases stayed unmatched. The DNA for the CDR3 is TGCGCCAGCAGCTTAGAATCCGTAGCGGGAGGAGCCTCCTACGAGCAGTACTTC. Translation: CASSLESVAGGASYEQYF. The whole variable domain, filled in from reference TRBV5-1 and TRBJ2-7, reads KAGVTQTPRYLIKTRGQQVTLSCSPISGHRSVSWYQQTPGQGLQFLFEYFSETQRNKGNFPGRFSGRQFSNSRSEMNVSTLELGDSALYLCASSLESVAGGASYEQYFGPGTRLTVT.

The chain uses TRBV12-5 and TRBJ1-5, with D perhaps TRBD1 (6 bases). Germline V gene sequence: CDR1 LGHNT, CDR2 FRNRAP. The V and J ends lost 7 bases and 6 bases respectively, with 10 bases between them. This CDR3 is 12 amino acids long. CDR3 amino acids: CASALGAQPQHF. DNA of the CDR3: TGTGCTAGTGCCTTGGGGGCTCAGCCCCAGCATTTT.

The gene calls are TRBV5-6 and TRBJ2-1; D not certain. The V and J ends lost 4 bases and 7 bases respectively, with 12 bases between them. CDR3 length: 13 amino acids. Per the germline V gene, CDR1 is SGHDT and CDR2 is YYEEEE. The CDR3: CASSPRLLNEQFF. DNA of the CDR3: TGTGCCAGCAGCCCTAGGCTCTTAAATGAGCAGTTCTTC. Variable domain in full (rest from reference TRBV5-6 and TRBJ2-1): DAGVTQSPTHLIKTRGQQVTLRCSPKSGHDTVSWYQQALGQGPQFIFQYYEEEERQRGNFPDRFSGHQFPNYSSELNVNALLLGDSALYLCASSPRLLNEQFFGPGTRLTVL.

This chain uses TRBV11-2 with TRBJ2-3; 11 nucleotides line up with TRBD2. The V and J ends lost 1 base and 4 bases, in that order; junction bases with no gene match: 10. Germline values: CDR1 SGHAT, CDR2 FQNNGV. The CDR3 totals 18 residues. CDR3 coding DNA: TGTGCCAGCAGCTTAGGGATACTAGCGGGAGTTGGTTCAGATACGCAGTATTTT. This gives the protein CASSLGILAGVGSDTQYF.

The rearrangement links TRBV2 to TRBJ2-1; 9 positions agree with TRBD2. Germline V lookup: CDR1 SNHLY, CDR2 FYNNEI. Losses at the gene ends were 5 bases for V and 7 bases for J; bases not matched to a gene: 9. The CDR3 loop spans 15 amino acids. The CDR3 DNA follows: TGTGCCAGCAGTCGACTAGCGGCCCTATCTAATGAGCAGTTCTTC. It encodes CASSRLAALSNEQFF.

This chain connects TRBV13 to TRBJ2-7; no definite D call. Germline CDR1 reads PRHDT; CDR2 reads FYEKMQ (reference sequence). Trimming stripped 0 bases from V and 1 base from J, with 10 bases between. This CDR3 is built from 15 residues. The CDR3 loop reads CASSLGGSLSYEQYF. CDR3 nucleotide sequence: TGTGCCAGCAGCTTAGGAGGATCACTATCCTACGAGCAGTACTTC.

The chain employs TRBV5-1 and TRBJ1-1; 7 bases are shared with TRBD1. The CDR3 runs to 16 residues. The junction had 14 bases not matched to a gene; V was cut back by 5 bases and J by 4 bases. Germline CDR1 SGHRS, CDR2 YFSETQ. CDR3: CASSLEPGGLSTEAFF. The DNA of the CDR3 is TGCGCCAGCAGTCTAGAGCCAGGGGGGCTGAGCACTGAAGCTTTCTTT.

The chain uses TRBV7-2 and TRBJ2-5; 12 bases are a match to TRBD2. Looked up from germline, CDR1 is SGHTA and CDR2 is FQGNSA. The CDR3 is made up of 13 amino acids. The ends lost 10 bases at V and 5 bases at J; junction bases unmatched: 5. The chain's CDR3 is CATGLAGRETQYF. DNA for the CDR3: TGTGCCACGGGACTAGCGGGCCGGGAGACCCAGTACTTC.

This chain connects TRBV5-4 to TRBJ1-2; D not resolved. This CDR3 contains 14 residues. Germline loops: CDR1 SGHNT, CDR2 YYREEE (reference sequence). V was pared by 2 bases and J by 6 bases, with 14 bases between. The CDR3 reads CASSFSAGHNGYTF. The CDR3 DNA reads as TGTGCCAGCAGCTTTTCAGCGGGCCACAATGGCTACACCTTC. The full variable domain, completed using reference TRBV5-4 and TRBJ1-2, is ETGVTQSPTHLIKTRGQQVTLRCSSQSGHNTVSWYQQALGQGPQFIFQYYREEENGRGNFPPRFSGLQFPNYSSELNVNALELDDSALYLCASSFSAGHNGYTFGSGTRLTVV.

Remarks on this clone: One end of the junction varies from germline; a read error may be responsible. The J gene is TRBJ2-7, the V gene TRBV7-9; D is ambiguous. The CDR3 has 11 residues. Germline V lookup: CDR1 SEHNR, CDR2 FQNEAQ (reference sequence). For the CDR3, the DNA is TGTTCCAGCAGTGACCAGGACGAGCAGTACTTC. Translation gives CSSSDQDEQYF.

V is TRBV28 and J is TRBJ2-3; a possible D gene is TRBD2 (5 bases). CDR3 size: 14 residues. Germline CDR1 MDHEN, CDR2 SYDVKM. V lost 5 bases, J lost 0 bases, and 9 bases lay in between. The CDR3 DNA follows: TGTGCCAGCAGTAGCGGTTATAGCACAGATACGCAGTATTTT. Its translation: CASSSGYSTDTQYF.

The rearrangement links TRBV5-4 to TRBJ2-3; D perhaps matches TRBD2 (5 bases). Germline CDR1 reads SGHNT; CDR2 reads YYREEE (reference sequence). This CDR3 has 15 amino acids. Trimming took 7 bases from V and 2 from J, leaving 17 bases between them. The CDR3 reads CASSNLGSLTDTQYF. The CDR3 DNA reads TGTGCCAGCTCAAATCTAGGGAGCCTCACAGATACGCAGTATTTT.